This T cell receptor (beta chain) is drawn from a study of shared clonotypes between healthy human individuals. Original data processing: Junction-only sequences without quality scores were provided by ImmunoSEQ, so filtering was different. Libraries were prepared by immunoSEQ multiplex PCR; TCRdb keeps only in-frame clonotypes and omits some of them. V and J calls plus clone size are reproduced from that table; the DNA served to infer D and trimming. The top ten clones hold about 12% of a sample with 450,000 or so clones, 60% to 80% of them seen once. Per the germline V gene, CDR1 is SGHRS and CDR2 is YFSETQ. The CDR3 loop spans 14 amino acids. V lost 4 bases, J lost 7 bases, and 15 bases lay in between.

This TCR derives from a woman aged 40-49 years in good health. Some clones in this sample may be carry-over from other donors' samples. The V and J genes are TRBV5-1 and TRBJ1-5; weak D call: TRBD1 (5 bases). Sequencing was done on a sample of PBMCs. The CDR3: CASSPQGSGQPQHF. The CDR3 coding sequence is TGCGCCAGCAGCCCCCAGGGATCAGGGCAGCCCCAGCATTTT.